The subject of this entry is one T cell receptor (beta chain). Antigen: not known. The data stem from a study of siplizumab effects on memory and regulatory T cells. Study-wide results and limits: The drug siplizumab significantly decreased the alloreactive sequences that could be traced to unstimulated CD4+ memory cells.

Libraries were prepared by immunoSEQ multiplex PCR; TCRdb keeps only in-frame clonotypes and omits some of them. The sample includes over 85,000 clones, over 85% seen only once; the top ten take 1% to 1.5%. This CDR3 comprises 15 residues. Germline V gives CDR1 LNHNV, CDR2 YYDKDF (reference sequence). Deletions cut 4 bases from V and 5 bases from J, with 14 bases between. This rearrangement joins TRBV15 to TRBJ1-4; D may be TRBD1 (5 bases). The clonotype originates from a human donor in good health. The sequenced material came from CD4+ T cells sorted from blood. DNA of the CDR3: TGTGCCACCAGCATCAGACAGAGACAAAATGAAAAACTGTTTTTT. Translating it yields CATSIRQRQNEKLFF.